This T cell receptor beta chain was captured by sequencing in a study of identical twins (TCRdb year 2016). With regard to the full study: To test whether fetal clonotypes persist, the study used deep sequencing on TCR alpha and beta repertoires from monozygotic twins, unrelated adults of various ages, and cord blood. Replicate twin experiments were performed at different times using different library preparation protocols to rule out contamination. What the study reported, not specific to this receptor: Out-of-frame TCR alpha sharing in monozygotic twins was systematically underestimated by recombination models, whereas sharing between unrelated individuals was in agreement with the recombination models. Invariant T cells such as MAIT and iNKT could partly confound zero-insertion analyses, although diverse VJ usage argued against such confounding for most clonotypes. In beta out-of-frame sequences, excess twin sharing was weaker, because having fewer shared sequences lowered the signal-to-noise ratio. Fewer insertions were carried by abundant cord blood beta clonotypes; a weaker similar trend was observed in young adult naive repertoires, while no such trend was observed in memory repertoires. Because the same donors could not be followed over many years, the conclusions relied on cross-sectional statistical analysis. Compared with coincidental sharing between unrelated individuals, out-of-frame TCR alpha sequences shared between twins had an excess of sequences with low generation probability.

Only healthy Caucasian donors were included. Three pairs of female monozygotic twins, all aged about 18 to 30 years, were included in the twin cohort. Peripheral blood mononuclear cells were used as the source from which RNA for TCR libraries was isolated. Library generation was performed with 5' RACE. The sequencer listed for this sample is Illumina HiSeq 2000. Template switching introduced a universal primer binding site; the final cDNA contained a unique molecular identifier, enabling accurate counting of TCR cDNA molecules. Specific primers in the conserved constant-segment region were used to synthesize first-strand cDNA for TCR alpha and beta chains. To control for contamination, each cDNA library was double barcoded with a SMART-Mk sample barcode plus Illumina barcodes. Two successive PCR steps introduced TruSeq adapter sequences along with Illumina sample barcodes. The Illumina HiSeq platform was used with custom primers to sequence TCR alpha and beta cDNA libraries. For the original study's pipeline: MiGEC processed the raw reads to extract unique molecular identifiers, while MiXCR was used to determine the CDR3 positions. Recombination models were inferred per individual with the repgenHMM and IGoR tools using an EM algorithm. The analysis of shared clonotypes was done with the tcR package in R, with sharing normalized by the product of cloneset sizes. To study raw recombination without the effects of thymic and clonal selection, out-of-frame nonproductive sequences were analyzed. TCRdb trimmed public reads at Q25 via fastp, called clones via MiXCR and kept in-frame beta chains. Each CDR3 protein gets just one entry, which takes the most common genes and DNA from the rows behind it. TCRdb's processing, not the authors', yielded these V and J calls. The sample yields hundreds of thousands of distinct CDR3 sequences; 9% to 15% were counted once. Of the sample, around 1.5% falls within the top ten clones.

Points on this clonotype: There is no known antigen for this receptor. No base quality values were provided; no much bigger clone lies one nucleotide off.

Taken from the germline V gene (reference sequence), the CDR1 and CDR2 loops are LNHNV and YYDKDF. Reading from cysteine to phenylalanine, the CDR3 counts 15 amino acids. Only the CDR3 DNA is retained, 45 bases long and in frame from the first base. V is pared back by 0 bases and J by 4 bases, with 11 bases lying between the germline termini. Another study also made use of these data, one on yellow fever vaccine responses in identical twins. The second source states: According to the authors, in identical twins the way T cells responded to vaccination appeared partly convergent and partly personalized. Focusing on identical twins, the study followed the T cell clones that responded to the vaccine, and did so with precision.

The rearranged segments are TRBV15 and TRBJ2-3, with no confident D gene call. The sequencing sample was made of PBMCs. The clonotype was recovered from a woman aged 18-30 years in good health. The nucleotide sequence reads TGTGCCACCAGCAGAGATCCCGGGTACCCAGATACGCAGTATTTT. Translated, this gives CATSRDPGYPDTQYF.